Shown below are 8 T cell receptor beta chains from a single sample sequenced in a study of T-cell memory formation after mild COVID-19. MiXCR, applied by TCRdb to the 5' RACE reads, yields one record per CDR3 protein. Among under 200,000 distinct CDR3 sequences, about an eighth were seen once, and the ten largest hold approximately 3.3%. The sample consisted of PBMCs or a T cell subset sorted from them (not recorded which). These receptors came from a man younger than 35 who had mild COVID-19 (a few samples of this study predate the infection). Cell type and time point are not known.

This chain joins TRBV2 and TRBJ2-2; 10 bases line up with TRBD1. The CDR3 has 14 amino acids. V lost 7 bases, J lost 3 bases, and 2 bases stayed unmatched. Germline V gene data show CDR1 as SNHLY and CDR2 as FYNNEI. The CDR3 nucleotides are TGTGCCAGCAAGGGGACAGGGGACACCGGGGAGCTGTTTTTT. It translates to CASKGTGDTGELFF.

Only a few counts were recorded for this clonotype. V and J are TRBV7-2 and TRBJ2-7, with 8 bases lining up with TRBD1. The CDR3 runs 12 residues. With 5 bases clipped from V and 10 bases from J, the junction kept 7 bases outside the gene matches. Germline loops: CDR1 SGHTA, CDR2 FQGNSA. CDR3 sequence: CASSRSGGDQYF. Here the CDR3 DNA reads TGTGCCAGCAGCCGTTCAGGGGGCGACCAGTACTTC.

The chain recombines TRBV4-1 with TRBJ2-1; D remains ambiguous. Germline CDR1 is MGHRA and CDR2 is YSYEKL. The CDR3 totals 17 residues. V lost 1 base to trimming and J lost 0 bases, with 13 bases between them. The DNA of the CDR3 is TGCGCCAGCAGCCAAGTCCGGTTGGTCCGCTCCTACAATGAGCAGTTCTTC. Translation gives CASSQVRLVRSYNEQFF.

This clonotype was counted a single time. V gene TRBV7-8 combines with J gene TRBJ1-6; no definite D call. In germline, CDR1 is SGHVS, CDR2 FQNEAQ. V was shortened by 5 bases and J by 6 bases, with 14 bases between the two germline ends. This CDR3 has 15 residues. CDR3 DNA sequence: TGTGCCAGCAGCCTCGACCCCTTGACTAATTCACCCCTCCACTTT. Its translation is CASSLDPLTNSPLHF. The full variable domain, in which reference TRBV7-8 and TRBJ1-6 provide the parts outside the CDR3, is GAGVSQSPRYKVAKRGQDVALRCDPISGHVSLFWYQQALGQGPEFLTYFQNEAQLDKSGLPSDRFFAERPEGSVSTLKIQRTQQEDSAVYLCASSLDPLTNSPLHFGNGTRLTVT.

This clonotype was detected only a few times. The rearrangement joins TRBV5-1 to TRBJ1-1; 11 bases fit TRBD1. Germline CDR1 reads SGHRS; CDR2 reads YFSETQ. CDR3 length equals 15 residues. The V segment lost 4 bases and the J segment 4 bases; nucleotides outside the gene matches: 6. The CDR3 bases are TGCGCCAGCAGCACCCGGACAGGGGGCGTCACTGAAGCTTTCTTT. As protein: CASSTRTGGVTEAFF. Drawing the rest from reference TRBV5-1 and TRBJ1-1, the complete variable domain is KAGVTQTPRYLIKTRGQQVTLSCSPISGHRSVSWYQQTPGQGLQFLFEYFSETQRNKGNFPGRFSGRQFSNSRSEMNVSTLELGDSALYLCASSTRTGGVTEAFFGQGTRLTVV.

The rearrangement joins TRBV6-6 to TRBJ1-1; D is possibly TRBD1 (5 bases). The ends were cut back, 5 bases at V and 8 bases at J, with 12 bases in the middle. The CDR3 has 12 residues. Germline V gene data show CDR1 as MNHNY and CDR2 as SVGAGI (reference sequence). CDR3 sequence: CASSPGAGEAFF. For the CDR3, the DNA is TGTGCCAGCAGTCCCGGGGCAGGGGAAGCTTTCTTT.

The gene calls are TRBV7-9 and TRBJ1-1, with 7 positions matching TRBD1. The CDR3 covers 15 residues. Germline V lookup: CDR1 SEHNR, CDR2 FQNEAQ (reference sequence). The V gene end was trimmed by 5 bases and the J gene end by 4 bases; junction bases not matched to a gene: 10. In DNA form, the CDR3 reads TGTGCCAGCAGCCCCAACTCGCAGGGGGGCACTGAAGCTTTCTTT. It translates to CASSPNSQGGTEAFF.

The chain couples TRBV9 to TRBJ2-3; D ambiguous. Looked up from germline, CDR1 is SGDLS and CDR2 is YYNGEE. This CDR3 has 16 residues. V lost 3 bases and J 6 bases, leaving 20 bases between the germline ends. CDR3 in DNA: TGTGCCAGCAGCGCCACCGGGTCTGCACCGTTCGATACGCAGTATTTT. This translates into CASSATGSAPFDTQYF.